A single count supports the clone carrying this T cell receptor (beta chain). V dropped 1 base and J dropped 3 bases, with 21 bases sitting between them. The CDR3 length is 18 residues. Per germline, CDR1 MDHEN and CDR2 SYDVKM. The entry originates in a study of OX40 agonist ivuxolimab in advanced cancers. Assay: immunoSEQ multiplex PCR; the TCRdb copy retains only in-frame clones and omits some. Here the sample spans around 57,000 clones, 92% being singletons. The source of this sequence is an adult with an advanced solid tumor such as melanoma, head and neck, liver or kidney cancer. The chain links TRBV28 to TRBJ2-5; a possible D gene is TRBD2 (5 bases). This material consisted of CD4+ or CD8+ T cells sorted from blood, taken in a trial of the OX40 agonist ivuxolimab. As DNA, the CDR3 is TGTGCCAGCAGTTTATATTTAAAGAGGGCAGTTGGCGAAGAGACCCAGTACTTC. It codes for CASSLYLKRAVGEETQYF.